A single sample gave rise to the 24 T cell receptor beta chains below, sequenced in a study of T cells of healthy individuals. TCRdb recomputed calls from the 5' RACE reads with MiXCR, one row per CDR3 protein. In the table there are 50,000 to 55,000 distinct CDR3 sequences, roughly 14% of which are singletons. These receptors all come from a human donor in good health.

This clonotype was seen only a few times. V and J are TRBV9 and TRBJ2-5; D possibly uses TRBD1 or TRBD2 (5 bases each). Germline lookup yields CDR1 SGDLS and CDR2 YYNGEE. Trimming left V 3 bases short and J 4 bases short, with 13 bases between. CDR3 length equals 14 residues. CDR3 sequence reads: CASSGTSGRETQYF. CDR3 bases: TGTGCCAGCAGCGGAACATCAGGGAGAGAGACCCAGTACTTC. The full variable domain, rest sourced from reference TRBV9 and TRBJ2-5, is DSGVTQTPKHLITATGQRVTLRCSPRSGDLSVYWYQQSLDQGLQFLIQYYNGEERAKGNILERFSAQQFPDLHSELNLSSLELGDSALYFCASSGTSGRETQYFGPGTRLLVL.

At least ten counts were recorded for this clonotype. The J gene is TRBJ1-2, the V gene TRBV4-1; D is uncertain. There are 15 residues in the CDR3. CDR1 is MGHRA and CDR2 is YSYEKL in the germline V gene. Between the trimmed V and J ends, which lost 0 bases and 1 base, there was a span of 9 bases. CDR3 sequence: CASSQEGRSNYGYTF. CDR3 in DNA: TGCGCCAGCAGCCAAGAGGGCAGAAGTAACTATGGCTACACCTTC.

This clonotype has more than one count but fewer than ten. This sequence joins TRBV20-1 and TRBJ1-1; no definite D call. The germline gives CDR1 DFQATT, CDR2 SNEGSKA (reference sequence). The CDR3 sequence is 10 residues long. V was pared by 3 bases and J by 8 bases, with 7 bases between. In nucleotides, the CDR3 is TGCAGTGCTAGGACGAGAGAAGCTTTCTTT. Protein product: CSARTREAFF.

The V gene is TRBV27, the J gene TRBJ1-5, with TRBD1 as a possible D gene (5 bases). V gave up 4 bases and J gave up 4 bases, with 11 bases separating them. Per the germline V gene, CDR1 is MNHEY and CDR2 is SMNVEV (reference sequence). There are 14 residues in the CDR3. The DNA for the CDR3 is TGTGCCAGCAGTTCCCGACAGAATAATCAGCCCCAGCATTTT. Translation: CASSSRQNNQPQHF.

This clonotype showed up just a few times. V gene TRBV9 combines with J gene TRBJ2-5; 8 bases agree with TRBD2. V shed 3 bases, J shed 4 bases, and the junction held 8 bases outside the gene matches. CDR3 length: 15 amino acids. Per germline, CDR1 SGDLS and CDR2 YYNGEE. The CDR3 protein is CASSAGLARGETQYF. The CDR3 DNA follows: TGTGCCAGCAGCGCCGGACTAGCTAGGGGAGAGACCCAGTACTTC.

The chain couples TRBV5-1 to TRBJ2-7; 9 nucleotides line up with TRBD2. The V and J ends lost 2 bases and 7 bases, in that order; junction bases with no gene match: 16. CDR3 size: 17 residues. Germline CDR1 is SGHRS and CDR2 is YFSETQ. CDR3 amino acids: CASSFRYGPSGTGEQYF. CDR3 nucleotides: TGCGCCAGCAGCTTTCGGTATGGGCCTAGCGGGACGGGTGAGCAGTACTTC.

On this clonotype: A much larger clone sits a single nucleotide away, making a read error possible. This chain links TRBV4-1 with TRBJ1-4; 9 positions match TRBD1. The CDR3 sequence is 14 residues long. Germline-derived CDR1 and CDR2 are MGHRA and YSYEKL. CDR3 protein: CACSPGQGNEKLFF. Written as DNA, the CDR3 is TGCGCCTGCAGCCCGGGACAGGGTAATGAAAAACTGTTTTTT.

A few counts support this clonotype. V and J are TRBV4-1 and TRBJ2-7; D ambiguous. CDR1 is MGHRA, CDR2 YSYEKL, per germline. This CDR3 contains 15 residues. Trimming took 4 bases from V and 0 from J, leaving 13 bases between them. CDR3 DNA: TGCGCCAGCAGCCGATCCTTATCGGACTCCTACGAGCAGTACTTC. It specifies CASSRSLSDSYEQYF.

This clonotype showed up many times. This rearrangement joins TRBV5-5 to TRBJ2-7; D might be TRBD1 (6 bases). The V and J ends lost 4 bases and 6 bases respectively, with 17 bases between them. This CDR3 has 14 residues. Per germline, CDR1 SGHKS and CDR2 YYEKEE (reference sequence). CDR3 bases: TGTGCCAGCAGCGAGACCGGGACATCGCGCGAGCAGTACTTC. Amino acids: CASSETGTSREQYF.

There are a few counts of this clonotype. The V call is TRBV13, the J call TRBJ1-3; D perhaps matches TRBD1 (6 bases). The CDR3 covers 16 residues. Germline CDR1 PRHDT, CDR2 FYEKMQ (reference sequence). Trimming shortened V by 3 bases and J by 0 bases, and 12 bases separated the two germline ends. CDR3 sequence reads: CASSFLGQSSGNTIYF. Here the CDR3 DNA reads TGTGCCAGCAGCTTTCTCGGACAGAGCTCTGGAAACACCATATATTTT.

The table lists this clonotype with many counts. The V and J genes are TRBV11-3 and TRBJ1-2; TRBD1 is a possible D gene (6 bases). Germline CDR1 and CDR2: SGHNT and YENEEA. This CDR3 is 15 amino acids long. Deletions cut 5 bases from V and 6 bases from J, with 19 bases between. The CDR3 is CASSHHQGKPHGYTF. The CDR3 DNA reads TGTGCCAGCAGCCATCATCAGGGGAAGCCCCATGGCTACACCTTC.

This CDR3 reads CSVEGGDRVTGELFF. CDR3 DNA: TGCAGCGTTGAAGGGGGGGACAGGGTCACCGGGGAGCTGTTTTTT. The J gene is TRBJ2-2, the V gene TRBV29-1; TRBD1 aligns across 9 bases. This CDR3 spans 15 amino acids. V gave up 1 base and J gave up 4 bases; unmatched junction bases: 4. The germline V gene has CDR1 SQVTM and CDR2 ANQGSEA.

The V gene is TRBV7-2, the J gene TRBJ2-5; D remains unclear. V was cut by 1 base and J by 5 bases, with 2 bases left in between. CDR3 length equals 11 residues. Germline V gene data show CDR1 as SGHTA and CDR2 as FQGNSA. The CDR3 spells CASSLVETQYF. The CDR3 coding sequence is TGTGCCAGCAGCTTAGTTGAGACCCAGTACTTC.

J is TRBJ2-3 and V is TRBV5-1; TRBD2 matches 8 bases. The CDR3 loop spans 15 amino acids. Per germline, CDR1 SGHRS and CDR2 YFSETQ. Germline trimming cut 0 bases from V and 4 bases from J; bases unmatched to any gene: 4. CDR3 amino acids: CASSLERERADTQYF. The CDR3 bases are TGCGCCAGCAGCTTGGAGCGGGAGCGGGCAGATACGCAGTATTTT.

This clonotype occurred many times. The V call is TRBV27, the J call TRBJ1-1; D is undetermined. The V and J ends lost 2 bases and 6 bases respectively, with 10 bases between them. Germline assignment: CDR1 MNHEY and CDR2 SMNVEV (reference sequence). The CDR3 spans 13 residues. The CDR3 region is CASSLGRFSEAFF. The CDR3 DNA reads TGTGCCAGCAGTTTAGGGCGGTTTTCTGAAGCTTTCTTT.

V and J are TRBV15 and TRBJ2-5; 8 bases align to TRBD1. The germline gives CDR1 LNHNV, CDR2 YYDKDF (reference sequence). CDR3 size: 17 residues. Unmatched junction bases numbered 10, after V lost 0 bases and J lost 4 bases. The CDR3 sequence is CATSRDGGAGGRETQYF. CDR3 DNA: TGTGCCACCAGCAGAGATGGTGGGGCAGGGGGCAGAGAGACCCAGTACTTC.

This clonotype was seen repeatedly, ten times or more. The chain is built from TRBV19 and TRBJ1-4, with D perhaps TRBD1 (5 bases). The CDR3 is 15 residues long. V was cut by 8 bases and J by 5 bases, with 18 bases left in between. CDR1 is LNHDA, CDR2 SQIVND, per germline (reference sequence). Here the CDR3 reads CASRGQGEINEKLFF. CDR3 coding DNA: TGTGCCAGTCGCGGGCAGGGAGAAATCAATGAAAAACTGTTTTTT.

The chain is built from TRBV20-1 and TRBJ2-7; the match to TRBD2 covers 13 bases. The CDR3 contains 17 residues. The V gene's germline CDR1 is DFQATT and CDR2 SNEGSKA (reference sequence). The junction had 9 bases not matched to a gene; V was cut back by 0 bases and J by 4 bases. DNA of the CDR3: TGCAGTGCTAGAGATCTCCGCGGGACTAGCGGGGTATACGAGCAGTACTTC. Amino acid sequence: CSARDLRGTSGVYEQYF.

The table lists this clonotype with a few counts. The gene calls are TRBV20-1 and TRBJ1-2; perhaps TRBD1 as D (5 bases). This CDR3 contains 13 residues. Germline loops: CDR1 DFQATT, CDR2 SNEGSKA (reference sequence). Trimming took off 2 bases at V and 4 bases at J, with 11 bases between the two ends. The CDR3, as DNA: TGCAGTGCTAGATCTGGGGCCCCCTATGGCTACACCTTC. Its translation is CSARSGAPYGYTF.

This clonotype was counted a few times. The chain recombines TRBV6-1 with TRBJ2-3; perhaps TRBD2 as D (6 bases). V lost 4 bases and J lost 3, with 11 bases in between. This CDR3 has 14 amino acids. CDR1 and CDR2 from the germline V gene are MNHNS and SASEGT. The chain's CDR3 is CASSGVGGTDTQYF. The CDR3, as DNA: TGTGCCAGCAGTGGGGTCGGGGGAACAGATACGCAGTATTTT.

There are many counts of this clonotype. The chain combines TRBV4-3 with TRBJ2-1, with unresolved D. V was clipped by 4 bases and J by 10 bases, with 11 bases between them. Germline values: CDR1 LGHNA, CDR2 YSLEER. The CDR3 has 12 residues. The CDR3 region has the DNA TGCGCCAGCAGCCGACTGTCCGCGGAGCAGTTCTTC. Translated, it gives CASSRLSAEQFF.

The chain has TRBV12-3 or TRBV12-4 and TRBJ2-5, with TRBD1 identical over 9 bases. J was trimmed by 5 bases and V by 6 bases; bases with no gene match: 7. The CDR3 has 14 residues. CDR3: CASSLTGGKETQYF. The DNA for the CDR3 is TGTGCCAGCAGCCTGACAGGGGGGAAGGAGACCCAGTACTTC.

This clonotype was detected only a few times. The chain is built from TRBV4-3 and TRBJ1-1; D ambiguous. Trimming left V 0 bases short and J 11 bases short, with 16 bases between. This CDR3 spans 14 amino acids. CDR1 is LGHNA and CDR2 is YSLEER in the germline V gene. In DNA, the CDR3 is TGCGCCAGCAGCCAAGAGGTTCGGAGGGTGGTTGCTTTCTTT. As protein: CASSQEVRRVVAFF.

The chain links TRBV29-1 to TRBJ2-1; 7 bases are a match to TRBD2. Germline V lookup: CDR1 SQVTM, CDR2 ANQGSEA. This CDR3 spans 16 amino acids. J gave up 6 bases and V 3 bases, and 14 bases lay outside the gene matches. The CDR3 DNA sequence: TGCAGCGTTGAGGAATCGGGACTAACGGGGGTCAATGAGCAGTTCTTC. Its translation: CSVEESGLTGVNEQFF.